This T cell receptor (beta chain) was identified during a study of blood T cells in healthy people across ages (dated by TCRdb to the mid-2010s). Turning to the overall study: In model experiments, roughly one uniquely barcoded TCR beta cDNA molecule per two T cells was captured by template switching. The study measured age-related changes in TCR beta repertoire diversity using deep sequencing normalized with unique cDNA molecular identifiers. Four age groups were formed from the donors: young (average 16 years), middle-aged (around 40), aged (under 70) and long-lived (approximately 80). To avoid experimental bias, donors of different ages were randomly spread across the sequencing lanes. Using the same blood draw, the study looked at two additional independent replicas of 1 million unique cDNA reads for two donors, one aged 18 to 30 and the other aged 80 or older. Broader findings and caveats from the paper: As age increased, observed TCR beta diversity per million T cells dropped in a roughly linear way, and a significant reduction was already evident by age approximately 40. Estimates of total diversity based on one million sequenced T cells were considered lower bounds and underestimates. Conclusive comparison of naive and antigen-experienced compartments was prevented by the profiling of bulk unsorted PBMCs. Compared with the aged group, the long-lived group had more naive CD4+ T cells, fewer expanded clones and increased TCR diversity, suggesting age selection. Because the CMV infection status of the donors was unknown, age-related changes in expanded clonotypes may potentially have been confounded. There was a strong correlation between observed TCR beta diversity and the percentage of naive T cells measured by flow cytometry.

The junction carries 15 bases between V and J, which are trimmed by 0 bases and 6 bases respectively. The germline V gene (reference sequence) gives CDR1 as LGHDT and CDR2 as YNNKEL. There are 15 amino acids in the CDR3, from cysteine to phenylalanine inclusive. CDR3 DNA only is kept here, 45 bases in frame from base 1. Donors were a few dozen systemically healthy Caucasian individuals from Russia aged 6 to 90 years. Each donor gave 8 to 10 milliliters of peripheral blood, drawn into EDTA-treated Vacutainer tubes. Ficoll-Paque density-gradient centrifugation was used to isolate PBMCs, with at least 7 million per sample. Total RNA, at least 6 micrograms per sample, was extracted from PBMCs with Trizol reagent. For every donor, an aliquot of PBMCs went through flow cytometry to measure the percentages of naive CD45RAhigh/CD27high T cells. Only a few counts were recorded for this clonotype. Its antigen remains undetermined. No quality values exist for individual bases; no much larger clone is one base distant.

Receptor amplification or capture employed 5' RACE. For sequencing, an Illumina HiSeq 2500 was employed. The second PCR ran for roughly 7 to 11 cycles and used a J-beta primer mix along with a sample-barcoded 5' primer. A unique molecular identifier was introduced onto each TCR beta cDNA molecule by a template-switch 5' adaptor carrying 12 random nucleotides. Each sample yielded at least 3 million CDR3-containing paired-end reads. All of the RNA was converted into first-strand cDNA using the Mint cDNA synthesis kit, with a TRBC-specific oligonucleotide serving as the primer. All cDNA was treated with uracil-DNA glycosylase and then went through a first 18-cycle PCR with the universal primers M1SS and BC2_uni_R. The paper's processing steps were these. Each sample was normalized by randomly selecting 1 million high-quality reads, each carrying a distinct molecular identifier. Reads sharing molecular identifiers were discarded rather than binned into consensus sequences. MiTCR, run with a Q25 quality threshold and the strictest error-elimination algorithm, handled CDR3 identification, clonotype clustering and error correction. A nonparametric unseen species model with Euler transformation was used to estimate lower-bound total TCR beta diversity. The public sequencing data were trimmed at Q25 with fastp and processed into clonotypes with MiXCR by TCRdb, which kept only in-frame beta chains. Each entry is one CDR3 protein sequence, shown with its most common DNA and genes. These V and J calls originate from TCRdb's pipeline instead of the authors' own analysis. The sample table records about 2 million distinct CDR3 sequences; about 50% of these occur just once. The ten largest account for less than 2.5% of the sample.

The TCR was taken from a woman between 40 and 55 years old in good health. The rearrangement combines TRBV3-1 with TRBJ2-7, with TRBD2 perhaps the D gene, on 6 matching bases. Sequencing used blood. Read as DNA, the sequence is TGTGCCAGCAGCCAAGATCGAATACGGGGGAGCGAGCAGTACTTC. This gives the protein CASSQDRIRGSEQYF.